The 7 T cell receptor beta chains below come from one sample, sequenced in a study of blood T cell repertoires in COVID-19. Generated by immunoSEQ multiplex PCR, the TCRdb table keeps only in-frame clones and is missing some. The repertoire holds about 150,000 clones, more than 75% seen once, with around 2.1% in the top ten. The material sequenced was peripheral blood. These TCRs come from a man aged 65 to 85 with acute or convalescent COVID-19.

The chain couples TRBV28 to TRBJ1-5; the match to TRBD1 covers 8 bases. CDR1 and CDR2 from the germline V gene are MDHEN and SYDVKM. The V gene end was trimmed by 4 bases and the J gene end by 0 bases; junction bases not matched to a gene: 5. The CDR3 is 16 amino acids. In nucleotides, the CDR3 is TGTGCCAGCAGTTCGGGGACAGGAGATAGCAATCAGCCCCAGCATTTT. Encoded protein: CASSSGTGDSNQPQHF.

The chain joins TRBV25-1 to TRBJ1-1; 9 bases align to TRBD1. Germline CDR1 is MGHDK and CDR2 is SYGVNS. CDR3 length equals 14 residues. V was clipped by 3 bases and J by 3 bases; unmatched bases: 2. CDR3 nucleotides: TGTGCCAGCAGTGACTGGACAGGGGACACTGAAGCTTTCTTT. It translates to CASSDWTGDTEAFF.

The chain links TRBV6-1 to TRBJ1-1; 11 nucleotides match TRBD1. This CDR3 has 16 residues. The V and J ends lost 0 bases and 5 bases, in that order; junction bases with no gene match: 5. Germline assignment: CDR1 MNHNS and CDR2 SASEGT. CDR3 nucleotides: TGTGCCAGCAGTGAAGCTCCCGGGACAGGGGGAACTGAAGCTTTCTTT. It specifies CASSEAPGTGGTEAFF.

This chain joins TRBV6-6 and TRBJ1-5; D may be TRBD1 (6 bases). The CDR3 is 14 residues long. With 6 bases removed from V and 5 bases from J, the gap between germline ends came to 14 bases. Germline CDR1 MNHNY, CDR2 SVGAGI (reference sequence). The CDR3 nucleotides read TGTGCCAGCAGCGACGGGGGGGCCCATCAGCCCCAGCATTTT. As protein: CASSDGGAHQPQHF.

This chain connects TRBV6-5 to TRBJ1-4; D is unclear. Between the trimmed V and J ends, which lost 2 bases and 4 bases, there was a span of 5 bases. In germline, CDR1 is MNHEY, CDR2 SVGAGI. The CDR3 consists of 13 residues. The CDR3 DNA follows: TGTGCCAGCAGTTACAGCGGTAATGAAAAACTGTTTTTT. The encoded protein is CASSYSGNEKLFF.

The genes are TRBV6-6 and TRBJ1-5; D not resolved. Trimming removed 0 bases from V and 0 bases from J, with 9 bases in between. The CDR3 sequence is 16 residues long. Germline CDR1 reads MNHNY; CDR2 reads SVGAGI (reference sequence). CDR3 sequence reads: CASSYSAASSNQPQHF. Written as DNA, the CDR3 is TGTGCCAGCAGTTACTCTGCGGCGTCTAGCAATCAGCCCCAGCATTTT.

The chain carries TRBV29-1 and TRBJ2-1; D is uncertain. The CDR3 contains 10 residues. Germline values: CDR1 SQVTM, CDR2 ANQGSEA. V shed 7 bases and J shed 4 bases, with 5 bases lying between them. CDR3 amino acids: CSAQYNEQFF. The CDR3 DNA follows: TGCAGCGCACAGTACAATGAGCAGTTCTTC.